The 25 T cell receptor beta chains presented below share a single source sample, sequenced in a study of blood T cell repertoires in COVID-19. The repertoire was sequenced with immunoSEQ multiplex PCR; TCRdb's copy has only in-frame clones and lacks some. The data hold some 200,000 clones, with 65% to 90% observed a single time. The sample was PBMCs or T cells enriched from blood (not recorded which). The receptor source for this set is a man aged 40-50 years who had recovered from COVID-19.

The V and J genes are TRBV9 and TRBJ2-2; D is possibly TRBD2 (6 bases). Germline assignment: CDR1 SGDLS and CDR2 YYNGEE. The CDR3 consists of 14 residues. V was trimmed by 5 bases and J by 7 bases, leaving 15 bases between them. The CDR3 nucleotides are TGTGCCAGCAGGGGACCCTCGGGGGACGGGGAGCTGTTTTTT. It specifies CASRGPSGDGELFF.

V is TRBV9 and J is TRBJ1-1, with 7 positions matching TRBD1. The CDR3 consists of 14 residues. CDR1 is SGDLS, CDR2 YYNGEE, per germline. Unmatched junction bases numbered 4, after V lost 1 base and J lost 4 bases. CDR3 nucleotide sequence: TGTGCCAGCAGCGTAATGACAGGGAGCACTGAAGCTTTCTTT. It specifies CASSVMTGSTEAFF.

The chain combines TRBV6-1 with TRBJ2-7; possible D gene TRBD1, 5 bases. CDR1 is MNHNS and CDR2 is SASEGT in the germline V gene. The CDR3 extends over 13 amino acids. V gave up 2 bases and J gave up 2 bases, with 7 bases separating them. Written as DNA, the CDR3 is TGTGCCAGCAGTGAAAACAGGCCCTACGAGCAGTACTTC. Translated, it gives CASSENRPYEQYF.

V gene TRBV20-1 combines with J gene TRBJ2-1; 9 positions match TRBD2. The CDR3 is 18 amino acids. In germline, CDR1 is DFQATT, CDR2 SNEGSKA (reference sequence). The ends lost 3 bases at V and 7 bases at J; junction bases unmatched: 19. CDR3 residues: CSASFSGSQKRLGNEQFF. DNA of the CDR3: TGCAGTGCTAGTTTTAGCGGGAGTCAAAAGCGTTTAGGGAATGAGCAGTTCTTC.

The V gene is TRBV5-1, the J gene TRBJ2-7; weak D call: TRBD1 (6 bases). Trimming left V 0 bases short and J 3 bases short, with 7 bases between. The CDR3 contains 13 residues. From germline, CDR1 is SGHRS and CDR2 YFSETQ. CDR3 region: CASSLEDSYEQYF. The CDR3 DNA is TGCGCCAGCAGCTTGGAGGACAGCTACGAGCAGTACTTC.

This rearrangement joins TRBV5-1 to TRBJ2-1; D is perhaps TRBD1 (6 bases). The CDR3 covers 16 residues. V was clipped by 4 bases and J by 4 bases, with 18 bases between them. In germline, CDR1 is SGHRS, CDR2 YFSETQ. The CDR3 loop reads CASSRRADSQYNEQFF. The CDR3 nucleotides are TGCGCCAGCAGCCGAAGGGCGGACAGCCAATACAATGAGCAGTTCTTC.

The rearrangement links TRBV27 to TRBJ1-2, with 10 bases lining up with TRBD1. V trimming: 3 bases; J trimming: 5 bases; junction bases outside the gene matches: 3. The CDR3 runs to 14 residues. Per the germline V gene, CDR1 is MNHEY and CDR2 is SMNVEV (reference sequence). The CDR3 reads CASSFGQGGYGYTF. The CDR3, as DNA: TGTGCCAGCAGTTTCGGACAGGGGGGATATGGCTACACCTTC.

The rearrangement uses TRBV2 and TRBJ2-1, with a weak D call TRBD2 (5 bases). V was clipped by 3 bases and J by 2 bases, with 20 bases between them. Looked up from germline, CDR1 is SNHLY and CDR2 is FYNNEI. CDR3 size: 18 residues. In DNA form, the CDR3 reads TGTGCCAGCAGTGATCCACAAGATGACTACCGTGCCTACAATGAGCAGTTCTTC. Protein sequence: CASSDPQDDYRAYNEQFF.

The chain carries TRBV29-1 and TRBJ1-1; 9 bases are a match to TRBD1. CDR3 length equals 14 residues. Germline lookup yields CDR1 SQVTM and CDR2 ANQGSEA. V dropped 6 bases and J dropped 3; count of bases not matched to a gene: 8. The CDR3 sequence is CSVVQGAQDTEAFF. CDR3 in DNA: TGCAGCGTCGTACAGGGGGCGCAGGACACTGAAGCTTTCTTT.

In DNA, the CDR3 is TGTGCCAGCAGAGCGTACAGGGGGCAGGCTGGCGCTGAAGCTTTCTTT. Protein product: CASRAYRGQAGAEAFF. The rearrangement uses TRBV11-2 and TRBJ1-1, with 9 positions matching TRBD1. Germline V gives CDR1 SGHAT, CDR2 FQNNGV. V trimming: 6 bases; J trimming: 6 bases; junction bases outside the gene matches: 14. The CDR3 has 16 amino acids.

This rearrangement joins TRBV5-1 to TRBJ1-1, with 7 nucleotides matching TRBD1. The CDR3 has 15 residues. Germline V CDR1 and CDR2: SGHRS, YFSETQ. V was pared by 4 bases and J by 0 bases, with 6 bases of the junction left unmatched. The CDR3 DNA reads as TGCGCCAGCAGCGTCCAGGGGGACTTGAACACTGAAGCTTTCTTT. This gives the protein CASSVQGDLNTEAFF.

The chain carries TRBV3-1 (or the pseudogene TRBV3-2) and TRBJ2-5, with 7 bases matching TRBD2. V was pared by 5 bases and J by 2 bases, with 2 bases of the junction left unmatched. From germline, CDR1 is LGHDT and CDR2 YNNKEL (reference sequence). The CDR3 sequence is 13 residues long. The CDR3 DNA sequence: TGTGCCAGCAGCGGGGACTATCAAGAGACCCAGTACTTC. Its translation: CASSGDYQETQYF.

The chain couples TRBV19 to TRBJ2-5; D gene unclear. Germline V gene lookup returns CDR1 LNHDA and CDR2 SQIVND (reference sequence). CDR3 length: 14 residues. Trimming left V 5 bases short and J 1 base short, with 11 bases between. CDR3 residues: CASSVEISQETQYF. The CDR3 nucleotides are TGTGCCAGTAGTGTCGAGATCTCCCAAGAGACCCAGTACTTC.

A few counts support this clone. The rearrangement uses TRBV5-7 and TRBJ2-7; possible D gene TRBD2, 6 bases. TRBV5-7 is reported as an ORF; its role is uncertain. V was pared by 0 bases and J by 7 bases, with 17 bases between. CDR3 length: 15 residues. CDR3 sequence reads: CASSLVVGPGLEQYV. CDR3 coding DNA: TGTGCCAGCAGCTTGGTTGTGGGACCGGGACTGGAGCAGTACGTC.

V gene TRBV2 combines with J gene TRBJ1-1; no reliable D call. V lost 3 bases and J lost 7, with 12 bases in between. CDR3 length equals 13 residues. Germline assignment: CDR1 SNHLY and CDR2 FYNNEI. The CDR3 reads CASSERPGSEAFF. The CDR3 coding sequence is TGTGCCAGCAGTGAGAGGCCGGGGAGTGAAGCTTTCTTT.

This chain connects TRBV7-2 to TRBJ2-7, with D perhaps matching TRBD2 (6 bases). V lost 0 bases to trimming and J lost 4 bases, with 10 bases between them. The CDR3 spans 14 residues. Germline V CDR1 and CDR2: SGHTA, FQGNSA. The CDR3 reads CASSLAGGGYEQYF. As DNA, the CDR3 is TGTGCCAGCAGCTTAGCGGGAGGTGGTTACGAGCAGTACTTC.

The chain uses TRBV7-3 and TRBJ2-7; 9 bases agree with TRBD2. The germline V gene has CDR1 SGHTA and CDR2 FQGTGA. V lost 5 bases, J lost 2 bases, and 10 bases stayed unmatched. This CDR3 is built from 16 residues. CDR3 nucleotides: TGTGCCAGCAGCCAAACCGGGACTAGCAGTGCCTACGAGCAGTACTTC. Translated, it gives CASSQTGTSSAYEQYF.

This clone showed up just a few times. The CDR3 loop is CASNPQGNGELFF. Here the CDR3 DNA reads TGTGCCAGCAACCCACAGGGGAACGGGGAGCTGTTTTTT. The rearrangement links TRBV7-2 to TRBJ2-2, with 7 bases identical to TRBD1. There are 13 residues in the CDR3. The V segment lost 7 bases and the J segment 7 bases; nucleotides outside the gene matches: 6. From germline, CDR1 is SGHTA and CDR2 FQGNSA.

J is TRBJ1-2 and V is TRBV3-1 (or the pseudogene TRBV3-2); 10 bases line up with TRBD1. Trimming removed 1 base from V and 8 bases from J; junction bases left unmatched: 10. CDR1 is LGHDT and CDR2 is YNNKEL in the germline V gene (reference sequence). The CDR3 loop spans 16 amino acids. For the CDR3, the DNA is TGTGCCAGCAGCCAAGTGAGGACAGGGGGGCCGAGAGGCTACACCTTC. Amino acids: CASSQVRTGGPRGYTF.

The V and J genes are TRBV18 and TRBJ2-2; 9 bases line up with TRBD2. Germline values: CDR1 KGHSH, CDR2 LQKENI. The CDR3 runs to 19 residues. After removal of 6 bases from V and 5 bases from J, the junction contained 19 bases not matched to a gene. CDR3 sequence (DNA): TGTGCCAGCTCCCGACCGTGGGCTAGCGGGATCCCGCGGACCGGGGAGCTGTTTTTT. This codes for CASSRPWASGIPRTGELFF.

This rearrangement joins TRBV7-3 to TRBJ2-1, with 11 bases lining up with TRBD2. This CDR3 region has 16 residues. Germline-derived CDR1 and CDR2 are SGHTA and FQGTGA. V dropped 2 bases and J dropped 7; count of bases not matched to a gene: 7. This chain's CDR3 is CASSLGVAGGWNEQFF. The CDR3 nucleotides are TGTGCCAGCAGCTTAGGGGTAGCGGGAGGGTGGAATGAGCAGTTCTTC.

CDR3 sequence reads: CASSGRQGNTEAFF. The CDR3 DNA reads TGTGCCAGCAGCGGAAGACAGGGGAACACTGAAGCTTTCTTT. The chain links TRBV7-2 to TRBJ1-1; 7 nucleotides align to TRBD1. This CDR3 comprises 14 residues. CDR1 SGHTA and CDR2 FQGNSA come from the germline V gene. J was trimmed by 1 base and V by 5 bases; bases with no gene match: 4.

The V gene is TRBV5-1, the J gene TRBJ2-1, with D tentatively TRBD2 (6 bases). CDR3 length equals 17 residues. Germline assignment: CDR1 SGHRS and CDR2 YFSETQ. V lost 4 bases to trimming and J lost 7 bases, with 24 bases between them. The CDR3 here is CASSPSVASGFSNEQFF. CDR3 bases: TGCGCCAGCAGCCCCTCCGTTGCAAGCGGGTTTTCAAATGAGCAGTTCTTC.

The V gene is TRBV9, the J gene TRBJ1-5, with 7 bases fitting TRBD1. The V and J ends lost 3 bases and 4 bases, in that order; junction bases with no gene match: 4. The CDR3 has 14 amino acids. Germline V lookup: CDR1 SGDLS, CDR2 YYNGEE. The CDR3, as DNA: TGTGCCAGCAGCGGACAGGGTAGTAATCAGCCCCAGCATTTT. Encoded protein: CASSGQGSNQPQHF.

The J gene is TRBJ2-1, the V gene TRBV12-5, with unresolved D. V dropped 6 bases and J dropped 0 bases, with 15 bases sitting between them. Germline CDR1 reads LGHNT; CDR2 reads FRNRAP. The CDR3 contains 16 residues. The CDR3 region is CASGIESYRSYNEQFF. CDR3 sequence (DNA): TGTGCTAGTGGCATTGAGAGTTACCGCTCCTACAATGAGCAGTTCTTC.